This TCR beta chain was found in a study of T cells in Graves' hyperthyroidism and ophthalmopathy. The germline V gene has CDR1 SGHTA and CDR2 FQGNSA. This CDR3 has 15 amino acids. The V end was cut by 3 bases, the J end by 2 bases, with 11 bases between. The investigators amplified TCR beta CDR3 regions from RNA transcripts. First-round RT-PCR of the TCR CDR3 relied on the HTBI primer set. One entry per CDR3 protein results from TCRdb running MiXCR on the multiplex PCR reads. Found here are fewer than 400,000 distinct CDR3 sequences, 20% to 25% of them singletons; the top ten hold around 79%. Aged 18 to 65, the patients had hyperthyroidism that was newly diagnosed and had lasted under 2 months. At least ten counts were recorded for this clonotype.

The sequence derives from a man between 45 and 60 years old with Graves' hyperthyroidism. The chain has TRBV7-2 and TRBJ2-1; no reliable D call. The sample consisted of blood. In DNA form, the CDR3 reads TGTGCCAGCAGCTTGAGTGTGGGCCCCTACAATGAGCAGTTCTTC. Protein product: CASSLSVGPYNEQFF.